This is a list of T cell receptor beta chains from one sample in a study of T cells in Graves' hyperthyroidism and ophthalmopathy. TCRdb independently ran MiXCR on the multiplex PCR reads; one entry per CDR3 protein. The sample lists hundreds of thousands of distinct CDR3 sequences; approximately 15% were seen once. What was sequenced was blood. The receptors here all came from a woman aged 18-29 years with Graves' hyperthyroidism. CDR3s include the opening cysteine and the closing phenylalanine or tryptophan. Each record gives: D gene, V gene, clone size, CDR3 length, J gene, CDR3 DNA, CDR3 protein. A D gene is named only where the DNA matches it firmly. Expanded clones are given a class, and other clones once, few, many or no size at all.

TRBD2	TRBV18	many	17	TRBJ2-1	TGTGCCAGCTCATCGGGACTAGCGGGAGCCCACTACAATGAGCAGTTCTTC	CASSSGLAGAHYNEQFF
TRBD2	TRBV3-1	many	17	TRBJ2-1	TGTGCCAGCAGCCAGTTACGACTAGCGGGAGGTAACAATGAGCAGTTCTTC	CASSQLRLAGGNNEQFF
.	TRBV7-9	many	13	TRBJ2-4	TGTGCCAGCAGCTTGGGCCAGGGAAACATTCAGTACTTC	CASSLGQGNIQYF
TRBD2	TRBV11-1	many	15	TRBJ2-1	TGTGCCAGCAGCTTAGGTGCGGGAGGTGGTAATGAGCAGTTCTTC	CASSLGAGGGNEQFF
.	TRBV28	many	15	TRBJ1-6	TGTGCCAGCAGGGACTACAGGGCCGAGAATTCACCCCTCCACTTT	CASRDYRAENSPLHF
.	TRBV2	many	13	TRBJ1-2	TGTGCCACGAGGGGGGATCAGACCTATGGCTACACCTTC	CATRGDQTYGYTF
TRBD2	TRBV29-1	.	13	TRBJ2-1	TGCAGCGCTAGCGGGAGGGACTACAATGAGCAGTTCTTC	CSASGRDYNEQFF
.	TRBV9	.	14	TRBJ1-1	TGTGCCAGCAGCCGGGGACTGTCGAACACTGAAGCTTTCTTT	CASSRGLSNTEAFF
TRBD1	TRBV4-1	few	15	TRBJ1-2	TGCGCCAGCAGCCAGACAAGGACAGGACTGGGTGGCTACACCTTC	CASSQTRTGLGGYTF
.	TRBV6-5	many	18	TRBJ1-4	TGTGCCAGCAGTTACCTCGCTCAGGGGACGGGTCGTAATGAAAAACTGTTTTTT	CASSYLAQGTGRNEKLFF
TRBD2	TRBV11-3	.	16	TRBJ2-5	TGTGCCAGCAGCTTGACTAGCGGGAGAAGGGCAGAGACCCAGTACTTC	CASSLTSGRRAETQYF
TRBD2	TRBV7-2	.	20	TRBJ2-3	TGTGCCAGCAGCTTAGCGGGTGGTGGACTAGCCCTCCCTTCCACAGATACGCAGTATTTT	CASSLAGGGLALPSTDTQYF
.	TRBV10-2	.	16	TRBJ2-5	TGCGCCAGCAGTGGTCTCCTCGGGATGGGCAAAGAGACCCAGTACTTC	CASSGLLGMGKETQYF
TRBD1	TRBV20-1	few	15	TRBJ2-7	TGCAGTGCTAGCGGAGCCCGGACAGGGGGATACGAGCAGTACTTC	CSASGARTGGYEQYF
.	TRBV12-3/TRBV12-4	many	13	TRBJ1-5	TGTGCCAGCAGTTTTAGGGCGGGTCAGCCCCAGCATTTT	CASSFRAGQPQHF
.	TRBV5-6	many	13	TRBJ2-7	TGTGCCAGCAGCCGGGACTTCACCTACGAGCAGTACTTC	CASSRDFTYEQYF
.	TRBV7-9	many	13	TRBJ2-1	TGTGCCAGCAGCTTACAGGGACTGGATGAGCAGTTCTTC	CASSLQGLDEQFF
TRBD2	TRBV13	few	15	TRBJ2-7	TGTGCCAGCAGCCTCCGGGGACTAGCGAACTACGAGCAGTACTTC	CASSLRGLANYEQYF
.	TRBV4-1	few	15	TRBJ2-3	TGCGCCAGCAGCCAAGCTCGGACTAGCACAGATACGCAGTATTTT	CASSQARTSTDTQYF
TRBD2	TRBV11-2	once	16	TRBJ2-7	TGTGCCAGCAGCCCGACTAGCGGGAGGGAGGGCTACGAGCAGTACTTC	CASSPTSGREGYEQYF
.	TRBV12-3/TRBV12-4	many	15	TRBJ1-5	TGTGCCAGCAGTCGGGAACAGGGTTACAATCAGCCCCAGCATTTT	CASSREQGYNQPQHF
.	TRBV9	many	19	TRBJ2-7	TGTGCCAGCAGCGTATTGATCCCCCACCGTAGCCGCTGTCGATGGGAGCAGTACTTC	CASSVLIPHRSRCRWEQYF